This entry concerns a single T cell receptor beta chain. This record belongs to a study of blood T cell repertoires in COVID-19. For the study at large: Samples came from the United States, Italy and Spain, spanning acute and convalescent COVID-19.

Data came from immunoSEQ multiplex PCR; TCRdb stores just in-frame clones and leaves some out. The repertoire holds about 33,000 clones, with about 88% as singletons. The length of the CDR3 is 16 residues. Trimming took 3 bases from V and 8 from J, leaving 17 bases between them. The germline gives CDR1 LGHDT, CDR2 YNNKEL (reference sequence). The sample comprised peripheral blood. The source is an elderly woman with active or convalescent COVID-19. The chain links TRBV3-1 (or the pseudogene TRBV3-2) to TRBJ1-6, with D possibly being TRBD1 (5 bases). CDR3 region: CASSQSSGTSHSPLHF. CDR3 sequence (DNA): TGTGCCAGCAGCCAGTCCTCCGGGACTTCCCATTCACCCCTCCACTTT.